These 5 T cell receptor beta chains came from one sample sequenced in a study of vaccination and CD4 T cells after COVID-19. These receptors are not linked to any known antigen. Cultured CD4+ T cell DNA underwent sequencing with the Oncomine TCR Beta short-read assay. TCRdb itself ran the PCR reads through MiXCR, one entry per CDR3 protein. The sample contains approximately 11,000 distinct CDR3 sequences, about two thirds of which appear only once. Regarding treatment: approximately nine-day PBMC culture with coronavirus spike peptide pools or control peptides (ViraFEST assay). The sequencing input was CD4+ T cells from blood, cultured in vitro. These receptor sequences come from a human donor who had recovered from COVID-19.

This clonotype has only one observation. The V gene is TRBV10-3, the J gene TRBJ1-6; no clear D. Germline assignment: CDR1 ENHRY and CDR2 SYGVKD. V was cut by 5 bases and J by 4 bases, with 15 bases left in between. The CDR3 totals 16 residues. This chain's CDR3 is CAISPQEIRYNSPLHF. Written as DNA, the CDR3 is TGTGCCATCAGTCCCCAGGAAATTAGATATAATTCACCCCTCCACTTT.

The chain uses TRBV24-1 and TRBJ2-5; the D is unclear. Germline CDR1 is KGHDR and CDR2 is SFDVKD. V was trimmed by 2 bases and J by 5 bases, leaving 5 bases between them. The CDR3 has 12 residues. The CDR3 bases are TGTGCCACCAGTGATTCTTTGGAGACCCAGTACTTC. It translates to CATSDSLETQYF.

V and J are TRBV15 and TRBJ2-5, with D possibly matching TRBD2 (6 bases). The germline V and J ends were trimmed by 6 bases and 4 bases, with 15 bases remaining between them. From germline, CDR1 is LNHNV and CDR2 YYDKDF (reference sequence). The CDR3 has 14 residues. The CDR3 is CATRPGGVGETQYF. CDR3 nucleotides: TGTGCCACCAGACCCGGGGGAGTGGGAGAGACCCAGTACTTC. Full variable domain (rest looked up from reference TRBV15 and TRBJ2-5): DAMVIQNPRYQVTQFGKPVTLSCSQTLNHNVMYWYQQKSSQAPKLLFHYYDKDFNNEADTPDNFQSRRPNTSFCFLDIRSPGLGDTAMYLCATRPGGVGETQYFGPGTRLLVL.

In this sample, this clonotype is medium-sized. The chain recombines TRBV12-3 or TRBV12-4 with TRBJ2-2; D gene uncertain. There are 11 residues in the CDR3. With 6 bases removed from V and 7 bases from J, the gap between germline ends came to 6 bases. CDR3 coding DNA: TGTGCCAGCAGCGGGCACGGGGAGCTGTTTTTT. This codes for CASSGHGELFF.

The V gene is TRBV18, the J gene TRBJ2-3, with D tentatively TRBD2 (6 bases). Looked up from germline, CDR1 is KGHSH and CDR2 is LQKENI. The CDR3 consists of 14 residues. Trimming took 8 bases from V and 2 from J, leaving 14 bases between them. For the CDR3, the DNA is TGTGCCAGCACCCTACGGGGGAACACAGATACGCAGTATTTT. Encoded protein: CASTLRGNTDTQYF. The entire variable domain, with the rest obtained from reference TRBV18 and TRBJ2-3, is as follows: NAGVMQNPRHLVRRRGQEARLRCSPMKGHSHVYWYRQLPEEGLKFMVYLQKENIIDESGMPKERFSAEFPKEGPSILRIQQVVRGDSAAYFCASTLRGNTDTQYFGPGTRLTVL.